A single sample gave rise to the 18 T cell receptor beta chains below, sequenced in a study of blood T cells in healthy people across ages. The second PCR ran roughly 7 to 12 cycles with a sample-barcoded 5' primer and J-beta primers. One entry per CDR3 protein results from TCRdb running MiXCR on the 5' RACE reads. The sample consists of 1,100,000 or so distinct CDR3 sequences, 45% of them appearing once. Material: blood. The receptors shown here come from a woman aged 60 to 75 in good health.

This clonotype was observed a single time. This chain joins TRBV4-2 and TRBJ2-7, with TRBD2 as a possible D gene (5 bases). V shed 4 bases and J shed 3 bases, with 10 bases lying between them. The length of the CDR3 is 13 residues. Germline CDR1 reads LGHNA; CDR2 reads YNFKEQ. CDR3 in amino acids: CASSPERDYEQYF. CDR3 DNA: TGTGCCAGCAGCCCCGAACGGGACTACGAGCAGTACTTC.

V is TRBV20-1 and J is TRBJ2-5; D tentatively fits TRBD1 or TRBD2 (7 bases each). The J call is in doubt because the DNA end fits TRBJ2-7 better. Per the germline V gene, CDR1 is DFQATT and CDR2 is SNEGSKA (reference sequence). CDR3 length equals 13 residues. CDR3 loop: CSAKHRGGYEQYF. CDR3 nucleotide sequence: TGCAGTGCTAAACACAGGGGAGGGTACGAGCAGTACTTC.

Details on this clonotype: With a much larger clone just one base away, this may be a read error. The DNA of the CDR3 is TGCAGCGTTGAAGGGGCAGTCAATGAGCAGTACTTC. This encodes CSVEGAVNEQYF. V and J are TRBV29-1 and TRBJ2-5; D is unclear. Germline assignment: CDR1 SQVTM and CDR2 ANQGSEA. CDR3 length equals 12 residues. The V end lost 1 base, the J end lost 11 bases, and 14 bases lay between the germline ends.

As concerns this clonotype: The junction departs from germline at one end; a sequencing error may be responsible. The chain couples TRBV25-1 to TRBJ1-2; 9 bases agree with TRBD1. Germline CDR1 reads MGHDK; CDR2 reads SYGVNS. This CDR3 is 14 amino acids long. CDR3 DNA sequence: TGTGCCAGCAGTGATGTGTGGGACAGGGATGGTTACACCTTC. Translation gives CASSDVWDRDGYTF.

The rearrangement uses TRBV11-1 and TRBJ2-7; 7 bases align to TRBD1. Trimming cost V 4 bases and J 6 bases; bases outside gene matches: 6. This CDR3 has 13 residues. Germline CDR1 reads SGHAT; CDR2 reads FQDESV (reference sequence). As DNA, the CDR3 is TGTGCCAGCAGCTCCACAGGGGCCCCCGAGCAGTACTTC. Its protein is CASSSTGAPEQYF.

The chain uses TRBV2 and TRBJ1-2; 8 bases are shared with TRBD1. The CDR3 spans 13 residues. Germline CDR1 and CDR2: SNHLY and FYNNEI. The ends lost 4 bases at V and 7 bases at J; junction bases unmatched: 5. The CDR3 sequence: CASSARGQGGYTF. The CDR3 DNA sequence: TGTGCCAGCAGTGCCAGGGGGCAGGGTGGCTACACCTTC.

Regarding this clonotype: A junction boundary mismatches the germline segment, possibly from a read error. The rearrangement joins TRBV29-1 to TRBJ2-7; D remains ambiguous. CDR3 length: 13 residues. CDR1 is SQVTM, CDR2 ANQGSEA, per germline. This CDR3 is CGVKARYSYEQYF. The CDR3 DNA follows: TGCGGCGTCAAGGCCAGGTACTCCTACGAGCAGTACTTC.

The chain carries TRBV15 and TRBJ1-4, with D perhaps matching TRBD1 (6 bases). Germline CDR1 is LNHNV and CDR2 is YYDKDF (reference sequence). Trimming shortened V by 5 bases and J by 2 bases, and 15 bases separated the two germline ends. The CDR3 is made up of 16 amino acids. The CDR3 is CATSEDSRITNEKLFF. The DNA of the CDR3 is TGTGCCACCAGCGAGGACAGCAGGATTACTAATGAAAAACTGTTTTTT. The whole variable domain, remainder taken from reference TRBV15 and TRBJ1-4, is DAMVIQNPRYQVTQFGKPVTLSCSQTLNHNVMYWYQQKSSQAPKLLFHYYDKDFNNEADTPDNFQSRRPNTSFCFLDIRSPGLGDTAMYLCATSEDSRITNEKLFFGSGTQLSVL.

The chain combines TRBV20-1 with TRBJ2-3; D is possibly TRBD2 (6 bases). V gave up 0 bases and J gave up 6 bases, with 16 bases separating them. CDR1 is DFQATT, CDR2 SNEGSKA, per germline (reference sequence). This CDR3 spans 15 amino acids. The DNA for the CDR3 is TGCAGTGCTAGAGATCAGGCGGGGTTACGGGATACGCAGTATTTT. Translation gives CSARDQAGLRDTQYF.

The chain employs TRBV20-1 and TRBJ2-3; 8 bases align to TRBD2. Germline loops: CDR1 DFQATT, CDR2 SNEGSKA (reference sequence). The CDR3 is 13 residues long. V shed 5 bases, J shed 0 bases, and the junction held 1 base outside the gene matches. CDR3 bases: TGCAGTGCTGCTAGCGGGAGCACAGATACGCAGTATTTT. It encodes CSAASGSTDTQYF.

This clonotype was found many times. The CDR3 region is CSVVWQTGGTF. CDR3 bases: TGCAGCGTTGTTTGGCAGACCGGCGGCACCTTC. The V gene is TRBV29-1, the J gene TRBJ1-2, with D unresolved. Germline values: CDR1 SQVTM, CDR2 ANQGSEA. Trimming stripped 4 bases from V and 13 bases from J, with 16 bases between. The CDR3 has 11 amino acids. Using reference TRBV29-1 and TRBJ1-2 for the parts outside the CDR3, the full variable domain is SAVISQKPSRDICQRGTSLTIQCQVDSQVTMMFWYRQQPGQSLTLIATANQGSEATYESGFVIDKFPISRPNLTFSTLTVSNMSPEDSSIYLCSVVWQTGGTFGSGTRLTVV.

This clonotype was found a few times. This chain links TRBV18 with TRBJ1-1; the D gene is possibly TRBD1 (6 bases). The CDR3 loop spans 14 amino acids. Germline V gene data show CDR1 as KGHSH and CDR2 as LQKENI. The ends were cut back, 5 bases at V and 3 bases at J, with 13 bases in the middle. This CDR3 reads CASSKQGGDTEAFF. The CDR3 bases are TGTGCCAGCTCAAAACAGGGAGGGGACACTGAAGCTTTCTTT.

J is TRBJ2-7 and V is TRBV21-1; whether TRBD2, the table's D call, matches the DNA was not checked. TRBV21-1 is labeled a pseudogene. The length of the CDR3 is 19 residues. The CDR3 DNA reads TGTGCCAGCAGCAAAGAGGCCTCCAGGACTAGCGGGAGGTCCTACGAGCAGTACTTC. Translating gives CASSKEASRTSGRSYEQYF.

V gene TRBV3-1 combines with J gene TRBJ2-7; TRBD1 matches 12 bases. CDR3 length: 19 amino acids. CDR1 and CDR2 (germline): LGHDT, YNNKEL (reference sequence). Trimming took 4 bases from V and 3 from J; bases not matched to a gene: 16. The CDR3 DNA sequence: TGTGCCAGCAGCCCTAGACCGGGACAGGGGGCAATCCAACTCTACGAGCAGTACTTC. This gives the protein CASSPRPGQGAIQLYEQYF.

Worth noting for this clonotype: Relative to the germline gene, one junction end is altered; a read error may explain this. The chain has TRBV2 and TRBJ1-4; D gene unclear. Germline V gene data show CDR1 as SNHLY and CDR2 as FYNNEI. The CDR3 is 11 amino acids. The CDR3 loop reads CASRSPGKLFF. The CDR3 nucleotides are TGCGCCAGCAGATCCCCTGGAAAACTGTTTTTT.

The chain links TRBV11-2 to TRBJ2-3; TRBD1 agrees at 8 bases. Germline trimming cut 3 bases from V and 3 bases from J; bases unmatched to any gene: 5. The CDR3 has 15 amino acids. Germline V gives CDR1 SGHAT, CDR2 FQNNGV. The CDR3 loop reads CASSLRQGITDTQYF. DNA for the CDR3: TGTGCCAGCAGCTTGCGACAGGGGATAACAGATACGCAGTATTTT.

A note on this clonotype: Germline is not matched at one junction end, which may reflect a read error. The chain employs TRBV20-1 and TRBJ2-7; 12 nucleotides match TRBD2. The CDR3 sequence is 18 residues long. Germline-derived CDR1 and CDR2 are DFQATT and SNEGSKA (reference sequence). In DNA form, the CDR3 reads TGCAGTGCCAGAGATCTGGGGACTAGCGGGCTTATTTCCTACGAGCAGTACTTC. This gives the protein CSARDLGTSGLISYEQYF.

CDR3 in DNA: TGCAGCCTAATTAGCGGGAGTCCAAATGAGCAGTTCTTC. Its translation: CSLISGSPNEQFF. The chain carries TRBV20-1 and TRBJ2-1; 9 nucleotides align to TRBD2. CDR3 size: 13 residues. Looked up from germline, CDR1 is DFQATT and CDR2 is SNEGSKA (reference sequence).